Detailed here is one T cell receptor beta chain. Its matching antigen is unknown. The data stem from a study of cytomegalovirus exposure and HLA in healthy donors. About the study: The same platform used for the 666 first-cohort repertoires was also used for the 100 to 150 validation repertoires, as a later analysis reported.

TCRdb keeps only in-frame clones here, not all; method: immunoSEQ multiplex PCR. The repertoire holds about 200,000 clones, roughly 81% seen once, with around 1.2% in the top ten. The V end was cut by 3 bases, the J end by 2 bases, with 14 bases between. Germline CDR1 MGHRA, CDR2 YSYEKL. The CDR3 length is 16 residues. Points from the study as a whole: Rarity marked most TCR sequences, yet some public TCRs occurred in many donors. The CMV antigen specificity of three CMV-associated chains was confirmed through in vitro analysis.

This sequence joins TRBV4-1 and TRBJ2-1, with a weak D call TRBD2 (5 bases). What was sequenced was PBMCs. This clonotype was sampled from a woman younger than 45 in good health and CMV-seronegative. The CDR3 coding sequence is TGCGCCAGCAGCCATATCGGGCGGGCCGCCTACAATGAGCAGTTCTTC. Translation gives CASSHIGRAAYNEQFF.